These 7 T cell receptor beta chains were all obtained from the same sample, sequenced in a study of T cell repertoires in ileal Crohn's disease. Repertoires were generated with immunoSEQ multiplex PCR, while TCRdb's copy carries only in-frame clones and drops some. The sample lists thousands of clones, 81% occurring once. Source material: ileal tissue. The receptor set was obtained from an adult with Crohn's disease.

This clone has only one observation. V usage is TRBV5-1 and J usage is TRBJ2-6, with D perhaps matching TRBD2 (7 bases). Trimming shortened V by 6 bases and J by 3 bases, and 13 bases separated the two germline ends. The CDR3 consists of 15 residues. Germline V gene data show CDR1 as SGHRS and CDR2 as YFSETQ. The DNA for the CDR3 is TGCGCCAGCACCCGCGGGGGCGGTGGGGCCAACGTCCTGACTTTC. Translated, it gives CASTRGGGGANVLTF.

CDR3 protein: CASSPGGSYEQYF. As DNA, the CDR3 is TGTGCCAGCTCACCAGGGGGCAGCTACGAGCAGTACTTC. The chain uses TRBV18 and TRBJ2-5; D perhaps matches TRBD1 (6 bases). The J call is doubtful: the DNA matches TRBJ2-7 better. CDR1 is KGHSH, CDR2 LQKENI, per germline. The CDR3 runs 13 residues.

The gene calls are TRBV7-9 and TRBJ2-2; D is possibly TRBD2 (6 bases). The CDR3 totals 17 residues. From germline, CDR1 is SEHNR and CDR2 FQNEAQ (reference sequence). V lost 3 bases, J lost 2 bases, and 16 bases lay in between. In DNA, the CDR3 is TGTGCCAGCAGCTTTATCCGGGCTAGCGATAACACCGGGGAGCTGTTTTTT. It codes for CASSFIRASDNTGELFF.

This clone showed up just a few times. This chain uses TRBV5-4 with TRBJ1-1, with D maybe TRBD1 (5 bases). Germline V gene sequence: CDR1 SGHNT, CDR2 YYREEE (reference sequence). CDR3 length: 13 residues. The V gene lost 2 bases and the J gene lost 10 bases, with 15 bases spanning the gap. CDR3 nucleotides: TGTGCCAGCAGCTTCAAGGACAACGACCGAGCTTTCTTT. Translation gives CASSFKDNDRAFF. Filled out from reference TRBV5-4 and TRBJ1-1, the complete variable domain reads ETGVTQSPTHLIKTRGQQVTLRCSSQSGHNTVSWYQQALGQGPQFIFQYYREEENGRGNFPPRFSGLQFPNYSSELNVNALELDDSALYLCASSFKDNDRAFFGQGTRLTVV.

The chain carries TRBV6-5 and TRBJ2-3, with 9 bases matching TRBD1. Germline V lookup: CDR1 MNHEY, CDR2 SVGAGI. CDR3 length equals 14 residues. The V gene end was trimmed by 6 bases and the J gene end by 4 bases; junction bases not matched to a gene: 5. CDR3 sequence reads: CASRDRGGSDTQYF. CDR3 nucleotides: TGTGCCAGCAGGGACAGGGGCGGATCAGATACGCAGTATTTT.

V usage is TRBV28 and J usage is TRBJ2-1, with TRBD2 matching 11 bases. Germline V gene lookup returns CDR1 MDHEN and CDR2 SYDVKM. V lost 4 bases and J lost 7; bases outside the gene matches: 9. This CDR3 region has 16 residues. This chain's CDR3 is CASSSHSGRASNEQFF. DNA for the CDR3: TGTGCCAGCAGTTCACATAGCGGGAGGGCCTCGAATGAGCAGTTCTTC.

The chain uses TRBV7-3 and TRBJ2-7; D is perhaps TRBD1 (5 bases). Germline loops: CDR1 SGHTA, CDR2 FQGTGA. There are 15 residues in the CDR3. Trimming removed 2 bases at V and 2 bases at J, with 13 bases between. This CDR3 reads CASSLGAGPPYEQYF. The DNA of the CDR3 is TGTGCCAGCAGCTTAGGGGCCGGGCCGCCCTACGAGCAGTACTTC.